Sequencing of this T cell receptor (beta chain) was carried out in a study of neurological immune-mediated disorders. The study's findings and limits: It was the repertoires of 18 of 34 multiple sclerosis patients that phylogenetic grouping placed in one related-CDR3 cluster, which is a possible signature. HTLV-1-associated myelopathy displayed the greatest TCR clonal expansion, and multiple sclerosis exhibited the smallest, lower than that of healthy controls.

This clonotype was counted at least ten times. The target antigen is unknown. TCRdb processed the 5' RACE reads anew with MiXCR; each CDR3 protein has one entry. Counted here are about 27,000 distinct CDR3 sequences, 2.5% occurring once; the ten biggest clones make up about 2.3%. This CDR3 comprises 15 residues. CDR1 is SNHLY and CDR2 is FYNNEI in the germline V gene. Trimming took 5 bases from V and 4 from J; bases not matched to a gene: 6. The unsorted libraries had their origin in 2 million PBMCs stored at -80 C. V and J are TRBV2 and TRBJ2-1; 9 positions agree with TRBD2. The sequenced sample was PBMCs. This receptor was identified in a woman aged 45-59 years with multiple sclerosis. DNA for the CDR3: TGTGCCAGCAGTCCTAGCGGGGCCTCTTACAATGAGCAGTTCTTC. Translation: CASSPSGASYNEQFF.